Here is one TCR beta chain with its context. This sample is part of a study of T cell changes during pregnancy in multiple sclerosis. The V gene's germline CDR1 is SGHNT and CDR2 YENEEA. This CDR3 is built from 15 residues. V gave up 5 bases and J gave up 2 bases; unmatched junction bases: 4. Here immunoSEQ multiplex PCR was the method, and the copy in TCRdb shows in-frame clones only, minus some. The repertoire holds around 50,000 clones, with 90% to 95% as singletons. This sequence joins TRBV11-3 and TRBJ2-1, with 9 bases lining up with TRBD1. The receptor was derived from a female donor with multiple sclerosis, enrolled in a pregnancy study. This sample comprised CD8+ T cells from peripheral blood mononuclear cells, obtained in the first trimester of pregnancy. In DNA form, the CDR3 reads TGTGCCAGCAGCCCGGACAGGGGCCCCTACAATGAGCAGTTCTTC. Encoded protein: CASSPDRGPYNEQFF.